Following are 8 T cell receptor beta chains from one sample sequenced in a study of T-cell reconstitution after alpha-beta-depleted transplantation in children. Construction of the TCRbeta library involved unique molecular identifiers. TCRdb reanalysed the PCR reads using MiXCR and keeps one entry per CDR3 protein. The sample has 400,000 to 500,000 distinct CDR3 sequences; approximately 11% are singletons. The sequencing here drew on PBMCs from the stem cell graft donor, taken from the stem cell graft. These receptors all stem from a human donor who donated a stem cell graft to a child with acute myeloid leukemia.

Many counts were recorded for this clonotype. V and J are TRBV11-2 and TRBJ2-2; D might be TRBD2 (5 bases). The CDR3 runs 16 residues. Germline CDR1 reads SGHAT; CDR2 reads FQNNGV. The V end lost 5 bases, the J end lost 6 bases, and 19 bases lay between the germline ends. Here the CDR3 reads CASSPRNGERAGELFF. DNA for the CDR3: TGTGCCAGCAGCCCAAGGAACGGGGAACGGGCCGGGGAGCTGTTTTTT.

The chain employs TRBV11-2 and TRBJ2-5; D is perhaps TRBD2 (5 bases). This CDR3 is built from 14 residues. V was pared by 5 bases and J by 8 bases, with 18 bases between. Per the germline V gene, CDR1 is SGHAT and CDR2 is FQNNGV. CDR3 protein: CASSETNTLVTQYF. The CDR3 DNA reads TGTGCCAGCAGCGAGACTAACACTCTGGTAACCCAGTACTTC.

The chain uses TRBV5-1 and TRBJ1-1; D ambiguous. Germline CDR1 SGHRS, CDR2 YFSETQ. The CDR3 has 14 residues. Deletions cut 0 bases from V and 1 base from J, with 7 bases between. The CDR3 region is CASSLVGANTEAFF. The CDR3 DNA sequence: TGCGCCAGCAGCTTGGTCGGCGCGAACACTGAAGCTTTCTTT.

This clonotype was observed a handful of times. The chain links TRBV20-1 to TRBJ2-3; 14 nucleotides line up with TRBD2. J gave up 5 bases and V 6 bases, and 4 bases lay outside the gene matches. From germline, CDR1 is DFQATT and CDR2 SNEGSKA (reference sequence). The CDR3 loop spans 14 amino acids. The CDR3 protein is CSAPGLAGVDTQYF. CDR3 in DNA: TGCAGTGCCCCGGGACTAGCGGGAGTAGATACGCAGTATTTT.

The V gene is TRBV5-1, the J gene TRBJ1-2; 9 bases map to TRBD1. With V trimmed by 3 bases and J by 7 bases, 1 base remained unmatched. The V gene's germline CDR1 is SGHRS and CDR2 YFSETQ. This CDR3 contains 12 residues. CDR3 region: CASSWDRVGYTF. The CDR3 region has the DNA TGCGCCAGCAGCTGGGACAGGGTTGGCTACACCTTC.

The table lists this clonotype with a few counts. The chain joins TRBV5-1 to TRBJ1-2; a weak D match, TRBD1 (6 bases). The V and J ends lost 2 bases and 6 bases respectively, with 14 bases between them. There are 14 residues in the CDR3. The germline V gene has CDR1 SGHRS and CDR2 YFSETQ. CDR3 in DNA: TGCGCCAGCAGCTTAGCAACAGGGCTTGATGGCTACACCTTC. Its translation is CASSLATGLDGYTF.

This clonotype appeared many times. The chain combines TRBV12-3 or TRBV12-4 with TRBJ1-3; D is perhaps TRBD1 (5 bases). V shed 2 bases and J shed 0 bases, with 8 bases lying between them. This CDR3 region has 15 residues. DNA of the CDR3: TGTGCCAGCAGTTTACAGGGTTTCTCTGGAAACACCATATATTTT. The encoded protein is CASSLQGFSGNTIYF.

This clonotype has only a few counts. The V gene is TRBV15, the J gene TRBJ2-1; TRBD2 matches at 7 bases. Trimming cost V 0 bases and J 3 bases; bases outside gene matches: 5. Germline V gives CDR1 LNHNV, CDR2 YYDKDF (reference sequence). The CDR3 covers 16 residues. In DNA form, the CDR3 reads TGTGCCACCAGCAGAGAGGCTAGCGGAAACTACAATGAGCAGTTCTTC. Its protein product is CATSREASGNYNEQFF.